These 12 T cell receptor beta chains share one sample of origin, sequenced in a study of shared clonotypes between healthy human individuals. Here immunoSEQ multiplex PCR was the method, and the copy in TCRdb shows in-frame clones only, minus some. The sample has millions of clones, 90% to 95% seen once; the top ten hold more than 0.1%. The sequenced sample was naive CD4+ T cells sorted from blood. As for subset: CD45RA+ positively selected. The receptors were sampled from a man younger than 35 in good health.

V and J are TRBV9 and TRBJ2-5, with unresolved D. CDR3 size: 14 residues. V lost 3 bases to trimming and J lost 13 bases, with 22 bases between them. Per the germline V gene, CDR1 is SGDLS and CDR2 is YYNGEE. The CDR3 loop is CASSADHTSLPRYF. The CDR3 DNA reads TGTGCCAGCAGCGCAGACCATACGAGCTTACCCCGGTACTTC.

The chain uses TRBV19 and TRBJ1-2; the match to TRBD1 covers 10 bases. V gave up 5 bases and J gave up 8 bases; unmatched junction bases: 11. The germline gives CDR1 LNHDA, CDR2 SQIVND (reference sequence). The CDR3 has 15 residues. Written as DNA, the CDR3 is TGTGCCAGTAGTGCGACAGGGGGCTTCGCCCCAGGCTACACCTTC. The encoded protein is CASSATGGFAPGYTF.

The chain is built from TRBV2 and TRBJ2-2; 10 nucleotides align to TRBD2. There are 19 residues in the CDR3. Per the germline V gene, CDR1 is SNHLY and CDR2 is FYNNEI. The J segment lost 4 bases and the V segment lost 2 bases, leaving 13 bases of the junction unmatched. The CDR3 sequence: CASSEFLLAGAKGTGELFF. The CDR3 DNA reads as TGTGCCAGCAGTGAATTTCTGCTAGCGGGAGCGAAAGGCACCGGGGAGCTGTTTTTT.

The rearrangement links TRBV5-6 to TRBJ2-7; possible D gene TRBD1, 6 bases. V shed 10 bases and J shed 7 bases, with 21 bases lying between them. The germline gives CDR1 SGHDT, CDR2 YYEEEE. There are 13 residues in the CDR3. The CDR3 loop reads CAGGRDPTGEQYF. The CDR3, as DNA: TGTGCCGGGGGCCGGGACCCAACGGGGGAGCAGTACTTC.

This clone was recorded only once. This rearrangement joins TRBV4-1 to TRBJ2-1; 14 bases match TRBD2. V shed 2 bases, J shed 5 bases, and the junction held 2 bases outside the gene matches. From germline, CDR1 is MGHRA and CDR2 YSYEKL. The length of the CDR3 is 16 residues. CDR3 amino acids: CASSQWTSGRNNEQFF. The CDR3 coding sequence is TGCGCCAGCAGCCAATGGACTAGCGGGAGGAACAATGAGCAGTTCTTC.

The chain joins TRBV4-1 to TRBJ2-5; 9 nucleotides align to TRBD2. Germline CDR1 is MGHRA and CDR2 is YSYEKL. Trimming cost V 4 bases and J 5 bases; bases outside gene matches: 14. The CDR3 sequence is 17 residues long. The CDR3 coding sequence is TGCGCCAGCAGCCTCCAGGGACTAGCAACCAGGGGGGAGACCCAGTACTTC. Translated: CASSLQGLATRGETQYF.

CDR3 region: CASSLALAGAWDEQYF. As DNA, the CDR3 is TGCGCCAGCAGCTTGGCACTAGCGGGAGCTTGGGACGAGCAGTACTTC. V gene TRBV5-1 combines with J gene TRBJ2-7; 11 nucleotides agree with TRBD2. Germline values: CDR1 SGHRS, CDR2 YFSETQ. V lost 0 bases, J lost 5 bases, and 7 bases stayed unmatched. The CDR3 totals 16 residues.

The chain uses TRBV7-9 and TRBJ1-2; possible D gene TRBD1, 6 bases. CDR1 and CDR2 (germline): SEHNR, FQNEAQ (reference sequence). Trimming pared 2 bases from V and 3 bases from J, leaving 13 bases between. The CDR3 has 15 residues. The CDR3 coding sequence is TGTGCCAGCAGCTTAAGGGCACAGGGATACTATGGCTACACCTTC. This gives the protein CASSLRAQGYYGYTF.

Comment on this clone: Other nucleotide sequences from this sample produce the same CDR3. V and J are TRBV6-1 and TRBJ1-5, with D hard to call. Germline V lookup: CDR1 MNHNS, CDR2 SASEGT. Trimming removed 3 bases from V and 1 base from J, with 7 bases in between. CDR3 length equals 14 residues. The CDR3 sequence: CASSDGQSNQPQHF. CDR3 DNA: TGTGCCAGCAGTGACGGGCAGAGCAATCAGCCCCAGCATTTT.

The chain is built from TRBV7-6 and TRBJ2-7; D not resolved. Trimming shortened V by 8 bases and J by 4 bases, and 9 bases separated the two germline ends. The germline gives CDR1 SGHVS, CDR2 FNYEAQ. CDR3 size: 11 residues. The CDR3 bases are TGTGCCAGCGGCCAGGATTACGAGCAGTACTTC. Residues: CASGQDYEQYF.

This rearrangement joins TRBV6-5 to TRBJ2-7, with 7 bases lining up with TRBD2. The CDR3 is 14 amino acids. V gave up 5 bases and J gave up 5 bases; unmatched junction bases: 9. CDR1 and CDR2 (germline): MNHEY, SVGAGI. The CDR3 protein is CASSPTGGRDEQYF. In DNA, the CDR3 is TGTGCCAGCAGTCCGACTGGCGGGAGAGACGAGCAGTACTTC.

The V and J genes are TRBV6-5 and TRBJ2-7; 10 nucleotides match TRBD1. Per the germline V gene, CDR1 is MNHEY and CDR2 is SVGAGI. J was trimmed by 4 bases and V by 6 bases; bases with no gene match: 9. The CDR3 extends over 15 amino acids. CDR3 DNA sequence: TGTGCCAGCAGCTCACCGGGACAGGGGTATTACGAGCAGTACTTC. As protein: CASSSPGQGYYEQYF.